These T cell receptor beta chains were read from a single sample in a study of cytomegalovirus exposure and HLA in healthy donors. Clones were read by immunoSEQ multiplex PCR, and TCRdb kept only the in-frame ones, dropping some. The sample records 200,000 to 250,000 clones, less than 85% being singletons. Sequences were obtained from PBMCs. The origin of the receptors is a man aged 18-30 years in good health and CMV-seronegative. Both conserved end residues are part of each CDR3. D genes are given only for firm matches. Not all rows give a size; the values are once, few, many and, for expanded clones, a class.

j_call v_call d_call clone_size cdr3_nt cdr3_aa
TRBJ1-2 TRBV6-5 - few TGTGCCAGCAGTTTTACAGGGAACTATGGCTACACCTTC CASSFTGNYGYTF
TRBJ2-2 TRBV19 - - TGTGCCAGTACCGAGGGCAGGGGGAACACCGGGGAGCTGTTTTTT CASTEGRGNTGELFF
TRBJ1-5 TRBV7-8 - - TGTGCCAGCAGCTCCGGGCGAGGGCGATCCAATCAGCCCCAGCATTTT CASSSGRGRSNQPQHF
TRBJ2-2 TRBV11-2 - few TGTGCCAGCAGGACTATATTTGGGGTCGACACCGGGGAGCTGTTTTTT CASRTIFGVDTGELFF
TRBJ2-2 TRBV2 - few TGTGCCAGCGGCCCTAACACCGGGGAGCTGTTTTTT CASGPNTGELFF
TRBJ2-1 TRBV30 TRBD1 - TGTGCCTGGAGTGAAAAGGGGACAGATCGATACAATGAGCAGTTCTTC CAWSEKGTDRYNEQFF
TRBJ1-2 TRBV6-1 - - TGTGCCAGCACTTTGACAGGACCCATTAACTATGGCTACACCTTC CASTLTGPINYGYTF
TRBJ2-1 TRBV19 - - TGTGCCAGTAGTATTGCAGGCAGGGGAGTCTACAATGAGCAGTTCTTC CASSIAGRGVYNEQFF
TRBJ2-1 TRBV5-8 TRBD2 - TGTGCCAGCAGCGATGCAGGGACTAGCGGGACTTACAATGAGCAGTTCTTC CASSDAGTSGTYNEQFF
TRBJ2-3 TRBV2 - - TGTGCCAGCAGTGAAGTGGGAGTCTCCACAGATACGCAGTATTTT CASSEVGVSTDTQYF
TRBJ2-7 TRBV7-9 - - TGTGCCAGCAGACGACAGAGCTCCTACGAGCAGTACTTC CASRRQSSYEQYF
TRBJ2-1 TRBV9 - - TGTGCCAGCAGCGTAGAGGGGGGGTACCTTCGAAATGAGCAGTTCTTC CASSVEGGYLRNEQFF
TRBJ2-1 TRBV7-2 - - TGTGCCAGCAGCTTAATAACAGGAGCAGCCTACAATGAGCAGTTCTTC CASSLITGAAYNEQFF
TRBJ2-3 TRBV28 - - TGTGCCAGCAGTCCCCCTCGGGACTTAACGGGGACAGATACGCAGTATTTT CASSPPRDLTGTDTQYF
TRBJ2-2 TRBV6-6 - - TGTGCCAGCAGTTACTCGATGGAGAGCTTGGGCGGGGAGCTGTTTTTT CASSYSMESLGGELFF
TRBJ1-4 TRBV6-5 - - TGTGCCAGCAGTCAGGACAGAAGAAATGAAAAACTGTTTTTT CASSQDRRNEKLFF
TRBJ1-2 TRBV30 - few TGTGCCTGGAGTGAAGGGAGGGTCGATGGCTACACCTTC CAWSEGRVDGYTF
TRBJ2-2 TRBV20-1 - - TGCAGTGCTGCCCCCGGCGGGGAGCTGTTTTTT CSAAPGGELFF
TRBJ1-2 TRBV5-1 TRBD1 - TGCGCCAGCAGCTTGGCCCCAGGGGGTAATGGCTACACCTTC CASSLAPGGNGYTF
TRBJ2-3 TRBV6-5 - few TGTGCCAGCAGTTACACGGGGGCGGGAGACGGAGATACGCAGTATTTT CASSYTGAGDGDTQYF
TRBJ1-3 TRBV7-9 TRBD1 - TGTGCCAGCAGTCGGACAGGGCAGGCTGGAAACACCATATATTTT CASSRTGQAGNTIYF
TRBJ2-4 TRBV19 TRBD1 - TGTGCCAGTAGTATAGGCCCGGGACAGGGAAGACCTATTCAGTACTTC CASSIGPGQGRPIQYF
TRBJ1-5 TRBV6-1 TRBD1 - TGTGCCAGCAGTGAGGGACAGGATTACAATCAGCCCCAGCATTTT CASSEGQDYNQPQHF
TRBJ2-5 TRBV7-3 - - TGTGCCAGCAGCCCGACACATGGAGAGACCCAGTACTTC CASSPTHGETQYF
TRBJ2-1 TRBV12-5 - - TGTGCTAGTGGTTTGGCGACCCAGCGGGCCCCCTACAATGAGCAGTTCTTC CASGLATQRAPYNEQFF
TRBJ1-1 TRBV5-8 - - TGTGCCAGCAGCTTCGCCCTTGGAGAATCAGCTTTCTTT CASSFALGESAFF
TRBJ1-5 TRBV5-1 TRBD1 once TGCGCCAGCAGCTTGGGCGAGACAGGGGGCATTCAGCCCCAGCATTTT CASSLGETGGIQPQHF
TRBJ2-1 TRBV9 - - TGTGCCAGCAGCGTAGGGACTAACAATGAGCAGTTCTTC CASSVGTNNEQFF
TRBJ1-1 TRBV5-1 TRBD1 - TGCGCCAGCAGCTGGACAGGACAGGTAAACGGCGACACTGAAGCTTTCTTT CASSWTGQVNGDTEAFF
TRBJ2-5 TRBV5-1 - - TGCGCCAGCAGCTTGTTTAGTCAAGAGACCCAGTACTTC CASSLFSQETQYF
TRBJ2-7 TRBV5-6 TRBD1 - TGTGCCAGCAGCTCGGGGACAGGGACGAGCGAGCAGTACTTC CASSSGTGTSEQYF
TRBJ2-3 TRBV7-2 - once TGTGCCAGCAGCTTCGGGGGTTCTTTAGATACGCAGTATTTT CASSFGGSLDTQYF
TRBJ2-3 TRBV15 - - TGTGCCACCAGCAGAGATTTATCAGTGGCAGATACGCAGTATTTT CATSRDLSVADTQYF
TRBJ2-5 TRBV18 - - TGTGCCAGCTCACCACCGAGCCTCAGGGCAGAGACCCAGTACTTC CASSPPSLRAETQYF
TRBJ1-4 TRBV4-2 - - TGTGCCAGCAGCCAAGGTCGGGGGGCGGGGGAGTATGAAAAACTGTTTTTT CASSQGRGAGEYEKLFF
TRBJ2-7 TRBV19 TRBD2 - TGTGCCAGTCGGGGGTTATTCGCGGGAGGGCCGCACGAGCAGTACTTC CASRGLFAGGPHEQYF
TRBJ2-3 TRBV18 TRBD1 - TGTGCCAGCTCACCGGGACAGGAAGATACGCAGTATTTT CASSPGQEDTQYF
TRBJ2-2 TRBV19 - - TGTGCCAGTAGTAGAAGGGGATGGACCGGGGAGCTGTTTTTT CASSRRGWTGELFF
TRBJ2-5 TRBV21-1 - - TGTGCCAGCAGCAAAAGGACAGGGTTACAAGAGACCCAGTACTTC CASSKRTGLQETQYF
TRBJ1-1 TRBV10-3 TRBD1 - TGTGCCATCAGTGAGCGGACAGGGGGAAGGACTGAAGCTTTCTTT CAISERTGGRTEAFF
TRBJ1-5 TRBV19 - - TGTGCCAGTAGTATTATAGCGGGGGGGCAGGGCAATCAGCCCCAGCATTTT CASSIIAGGQGNQPQHF
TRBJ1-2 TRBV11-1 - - TGTGCCAGCAGCTTAGGCGGGGACAACTATGGCTACACCTTC CASSLGGDNYGYTF
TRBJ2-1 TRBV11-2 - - TGTGCCAGCAGCTCTTACTCAGGGAAGCTTCCGTTCTTC CASSSYSGKLPFF
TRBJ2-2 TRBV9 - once TGTGCCAGCAGCGATGAGGGTTCCGGGGAGCTGTTTTTT CASSDEGSGELFF
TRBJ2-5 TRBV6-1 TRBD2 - TGTGCCAGCAGTGCCCGGACTAGTCGTGAGACCCAGTACTTC CASSARTSRETQYF
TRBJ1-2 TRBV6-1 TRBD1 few TGTGCCAGCAGGGAGACAGGGAACTATGGCTACACCTTC CASRETGNYGYTF
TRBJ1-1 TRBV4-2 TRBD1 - TGTGCCAGCAGCCAACAGACAGGGCTAAACACTGAAGCTTTCTTT CASSQQTGLNTEAFF